These 23 T cell receptor beta chains were all obtained from the same sample, sequenced in a study of blood T cells in healthy people across ages. PCR was performed a second time for about 7 to 11 cycles using a sample-barcoded 5' primer and a J-beta primer mix. TCRdb re-analysed the 5' RACE reads in MiXCR, keeping a single row per CDR3 protein. This sample carries about 840,000 distinct CDR3 sequences, roughly 28% of them seen once, and the ten largest clones take roughly 10%. These data were likewise used in another study, on T cells of mothers and their children.

Sample: blood. All receptors derive from a woman in her 40s in good health.

Here the CDR3 reads CASSIVPTGYNEQFF. The CDR3 DNA reads TGTGCCAGCAGCATAGTCCCGACAGGGTACAATGAGCAGTTCTTC. The rearrangement uses TRBV9 and TRBJ2-1, with TRBD1 identical over 7 bases. Germline V gives CDR1 SGDLS, CDR2 YYNGEE. The length of the CDR3 is 15 residues. J lost 4 bases, V lost 4 bases, and 8 bases had no gene match.

The sample holds many counts of this clonotype. This sequence joins TRBV20-1 and TRBJ2-7, with 8 nucleotides matching TRBD1. The trim removed 3 bases at V and 3 bases at J, leaving 1 base unmatched. Germline CDR1 is DFQATT and CDR2 is SNEGSKA (reference sequence). There are 12 residues in the CDR3. CDR3 DNA: TGCAGTGCTAGCACAGGGGGCTACGAGCAGTACTTC. Protein: CSASTGGYEQYF.

This chain connects TRBV5-1 to TRBJ2-7; 10 bases are shared with TRBD2. V dropped 2 bases and J dropped 0; count of bases not matched to a gene: 5. Germline V gives CDR1 SGHRS, CDR2 YFSETQ. The CDR3 loop spans 16 amino acids. The CDR3, as DNA: TGCGCCAGCAGCTTTAATCTAGCGGGGGCCTCCTACGAGCAGTACTTC. It translates to CASSFNLAGASYEQYF. Based on the CDR3 plus reference TRBV5-1 and TRBJ2-7, the full variable domain is KAGVTQTPRYLIKTRGQQVTLSCSPISGHRSVSWYQQTPGQGLQFLFEYFSETQRNKGNFPGRFSGRQFSNSRSEMNVSTLELGDSALYLCASSFNLAGASYEQYFGPGTRLTVT.

This sequence joins TRBV30 and TRBJ2-7; tentatively, D is TRBD1 (6 bases). V was pared by 2 bases and J by 3 bases, with 14 bases between. Germline values: CDR1 GTSNPN, CDR2 SVGIG (reference sequence). The CDR3 has 14 residues. The DNA of the CDR3 is TGTGCCTGGAGTAGGGACACTGGGGACTACGAGCAGTACTTC. As protein: CAWSRDTGDYEQYF.

This clonotype was observed at least ten times. The chain has TRBV19 and TRBJ2-4; 8 nucleotides align to TRBD2. J gave up 6 bases and V 1 base, and 5 bases lay outside the gene matches. The CDR3 runs to 15 residues. Germline-derived CDR1 and CDR2 are LNHDA and SQIVND (reference sequence). The CDR3 loop is CASSIVAGGLNIQYF. In nucleotides, the CDR3 is TGTGCCAGTAGTATAGTTGCGGGGGGCCTAAACATTCAGTACTTC.

This clonotype was found many times. This could be a read error, since a much larger clone is one nucleotide away. This sequence joins TRBV5-8 and TRBJ1-5; D is possibly TRBD1 (5 bases). V lost 3 bases and J lost 10, with 20 bases in between. This CDR3 spans 15 amino acids. CDR1 SGHTS and CDR2 YDEGEE come from the germline V gene. The CDR3 is CASSSGLQACEPQHF. For the CDR3, the DNA is TGTGCCAGCAGCTCAGGGTTACAGGCGTGCGAACCCCAGCATTTT.

The DNA of the CDR3 is TGCGCCAGCAGCCAAGATGCGGCAGGGGGTCATGGCGAGCAGTACTTC. Protein product: CASSQDAAGGHGEQYF. V is TRBV4-3 and J is TRBJ2-7; 7 bases align to TRBD1. Trimming took 0 bases from V and 6 from J; bases not matched to a gene: 11. CDR1 is LGHNA and CDR2 is YSLEER in the germline V gene. The CDR3 length is 16 residues.

Many counts were recorded for this clonotype. The chain uses TRBV29-1 and TRBJ2-7; 7 bases fit TRBD1. This CDR3 region has 13 residues. Germline assignment: CDR1 SQVTM and CDR2 ANQGSEA. Trimming cost V 6 bases and J 3 bases; bases outside gene matches: 8. The CDR3 sequence is CSVLDREGYEQYF. CDR3 DNA sequence: TGCAGCGTACTAGACAGGGAAGGCTACGAGCAGTACTTC.

This clonotype was recorded many times. CDR3 in DNA: TGTGCCAGCAGCCAAGGCCAGCCAGATACGCAGTATTTT. This codes for CASSQGQPDTQYF. This chain uses TRBV11-2 with TRBJ2-3; D is uncertain. The V gene lost 5 bases and the J gene lost 4 bases, with 10 bases spanning the gap. The CDR3 sequence is 13 residues long. Germline lookup yields CDR1 SGHAT and CDR2 FQNNGV.

The rearrangement uses TRBV5-1 and TRBJ1-1; maybe TRBD1 (6 bases). The CDR3 has 14 amino acids. CDR1 is SGHRS, CDR2 YFSETQ, per germline. V lost 4 bases and J 5 bases, leaving 15 bases between the germline ends. Written as DNA, the CDR3 is TGCGCCAGCAGCACCCGGACAGAGGGGACTGAAGCTTTCTTT. It yields the protein CASSTRTEGTEAFF.

This clonotype was seen at least ten times. The chain couples TRBV29-1 to TRBJ1-1; a weak D match, TRBD1 (5 bases). V dropped 3 bases and J dropped 6 bases, with 14 bases sitting between them. Germline V gene sequence: CDR1 SQVTM, CDR2 ANQGSEA. The CDR3 is 13 amino acids. The CDR3 sequence: CSVDSQGAPEAFF. CDR3 coding DNA: TGCAGCGTTGATTCCCAGGGAGCCCCTGAAGCTTTCTTT.

In DNA form, the CDR3 reads TGTGCCAGCAGTGATCTCAGCGGGGGGGGCCAGACCCAGTACTTC. This translates into CASSDLSGGGQTQYF. The chain joins TRBV6-2 or TRBV6-3 to TRBJ2-5; 10 bases match TRBD2. CDR3 size: 15 residues. The germline gives CDR1 MNHEY, CDR2 SVGEGT. With 5 bases clipped from V and 6 bases from J, the junction kept 9 bases outside the gene matches.

This clonotype was picked up a small number of times. The chain has TRBV7-2 and TRBJ2-3; D gene ambiguous. This CDR3 comprises 14 residues. V dropped 2 bases and J dropped 2 bases, with 8 bases sitting between them. In germline, CDR1 is SGHTA, CDR2 FQGNSA. CDR3 nucleotide sequence: TGTGCCAGCAGCTTATCTTTCTTCACAGATACGCAGTATTTT. Encoded protein: CASSLSFFTDTQYF.

The chain links TRBV12-3 or TRBV12-4 to TRBJ2-2; D uncertain. V was shortened by 5 bases and J by 4 bases, with 14 bases between the two germline ends. This CDR3 has 15 amino acids. The chain's CDR3 is CASSPPGVSTGELFF. The DNA for the CDR3 is TGTGCCAGCAGTCCACCGGGCGTAAGCACCGGGGAGCTGTTTTTT.

V is TRBV12-3 or TRBV12-4 and J is TRBJ1-6, with TRBD1 matching over 11 bases. With V trimmed by 6 bases and J by 7 bases, 2 bases remained unmatched. The CDR3 consists of 14 residues. CDR3 sequence (DNA): TGTGCCAGCAGAAGGGACAGGGGGAATTCACCCCTCCACTTT. It codes for CASRRDRGNSPLHF.

The rearrangement joins TRBV5-1 to TRBJ1-1, with D possibly matching TRBD1 (5 bases). CDR3 length equals 15 residues. CDR1 is SGHRS, CDR2 YFSETQ, per germline. V gave up 0 bases and J gave up 1 base, with 10 bases separating them. CDR3 protein: CASSLDGGSNTEAFF. The CDR3 DNA reads as TGCGCCAGCAGCTTGGATGGGGGATCGAACACTGAAGCTTTCTTT.

This clonotype was observed a few times. The chain carries TRBV29-1 and TRBJ1-1; D is unresolved. Trimming removed 6 bases at V and 1 base at J, with 12 bases between. Germline loops: CDR1 SQVTM, CDR2 ANQGSEA. The CDR3 is made up of 13 amino acids. The CDR3 coding sequence is TGCAGCGTGGTCTGGACGGGGAACACTGAAGCTTTCTTT. It yields the protein CSVVWTGNTEAFF. The entire variable domain, with the rest obtained from reference TRBV29-1 and TRBJ1-1, is as follows: SAVISQKPSRDICQRGTSLTIQCQVDSQVTMMFWYRQQPGQSLTLIATANQGSEATYESGFVIDKFPISRPNLTFSTLTVSNMSPEDSSIYLCSVVWTGNTEAFFGQGTRLTVV.

This clonotype was observed at least ten times. The chain joins TRBV3-1 to TRBJ2-7; 8 nucleotides align to TRBD1. CDR3 size: 15 residues. From germline, CDR1 is LGHDT and CDR2 YNNKEL (reference sequence). V shed 1 base and J 4 bases; nucleotides not matched to a gene: 6. CDR3 region: CASSQVGQGAYEQYF. The DNA of the CDR3 is TGTGCCAGCAGCCAAGTAGGGCAGGGGGCTTACGAGCAGTACTTC.

In this sample, this clonotype turned up a few times. A clone one base away is much larger, so this may be a read error. This sequence joins TRBV10-3 and TRBJ2-1, with 7 nucleotides matching TRBD2. The better agreement between TRBJ2-7 and the DNA end casts doubt on the J call. The CDR3 totals 15 residues. Looked up from germline, CDR1 is ENHRY and CDR2 is SYGVKD. Here the CDR3 DNA reads TGTGCCATCAGTGGCGGCGGGAGCTCCTACAATGAGCAGTACTTC. Protein product: CAISGGGSSYNEQYF.

This sequence joins TRBV29-1 and TRBJ2-4; D not certain. The DNA end favors TRBJ2-5, so the J call may be wrong. The CDR3 sequence is 13 residues long. Germline CDR1 reads SQVTM; CDR2 reads ANQGSEA. As DNA, the CDR3 is TGCAGCGTTGTGGTCGCAGCAAAAGAGACCCAGTACTTC. Its protein product is CSVVVAAKETQYF.

This clonotype was found many times. This chain links TRBV4-2 with TRBJ1-1, with 9 nucleotides matching TRBD1. The CDR3 runs 16 residues. Germline CDR1 LGHNA, CDR2 YNFKEQ. With 3 bases clipped from V and 3 bases from J, the junction kept 8 bases outside the gene matches. CDR3 residues: CASSQQQGAGDTEAFF. The CDR3 DNA reads TGTGCCAGCAGCCAGCAACAGGGGGCAGGTGACACTGAAGCTTTCTTT.

The table lists this clonotype with many counts. V usage is TRBV7-3 and J usage is TRBJ2-1; D is possibly TRBD1 (6 bases). This CDR3 has 16 amino acids. Germline-derived CDR1 and CDR2 are SGHTA and FQGTGA. Trimming took off 1 base at V and 8 bases at J, with 18 bases between the two ends. CDR3 region: CASSLNPYGQRHEQFF. The CDR3 DNA sequence: TGTGCCAGCAGCTTAAATCCTTACGGACAGAGGCATGAGCAGTTCTTC.

This clonotype was picked up many times. This chain connects TRBV4-1 to TRBJ1-5; D is ambiguous. The CDR3 loop spans 14 amino acids. The V gene's germline CDR1 is MGHRA and CDR2 YSYEKL. The ends were cut back, 2 bases at V and 5 bases at J, with 10 bases in the middle. This CDR3 is CASSQLPTDQPQHF. CDR3 coding DNA: TGCGCCAGCAGCCAACTCCCCACAGATCAGCCCCAGCATTTT.